These T cell receptor beta chains were read from a single sample in a study of regulatory T cells in long-lasting Graves disease. Each CDR3 protein is one row after TCRdb ran MiXCR on the multiplex PCR reads. The table lists 400,000 to 600,000 distinct CDR3 sequences, 20% to 25% of them singletons. The input for sequencing was peripheral blood mononuclear cells (PBMCs), taken when the disease was refractory, from a patient treated with antithyroid drugs. These receptors came from a female donor with Graves disease. The CDR3 runs from the conserved cysteine through the conserved F or W. Each record gives: V gene, clone size, J gene, D gene, CDR3 DNA, CDR3 protein. D genes are given only for firm matches. Clone size appears in some rows only: once, few, many, or a class for an expanded clone.

TRBV20-1	many	TRBJ2-7	.	TGCAGTGCTAGCCCTGGAACGAGCTCCTACGAGCAGTACTTC	CSASPGTSSYEQYF
TRBV2	many	TRBJ2-2	.	TGTGCCAGCAGTGTCGGACATTCGAACACCGGGGAGCTGTTTTTT	CASSVGHSNTGELFF
TRBV2	few	TRBJ2-2	.	TGTGCCAGCAGTGAAGCCCTGGTCGGGGGAGCGAACACCGGGGAGCTGTTTTTT	CASSEALVGGANTGELFF
TRBV2	many	TRBJ1-6	.	TGTGCCACGGGAAGTTTGGATTCACCCCTCCACTTT	CATGSLDSPLHF
TRBV11-2	many	TRBJ2-7	.	TGTGCCAGCAGCTTTACCATTCCGGATAGCTCCTACGAGCAGTACTTC	CASSFTIPDSSYEQYF
TRBV28	few	TRBJ2-3	.	TGTGCCAGCAGTATACTCGGGGATACGCAGTATTTT	CASSILGDTQYF
TRBV5-1	few	TRBJ2-5	.	TGCGCCAGCAGCCCCTACCTGTCCCAAGAGACCCAGTACTTC	CASSPYLSQETQYF
TRBV7-8	many	TRBJ1-5	TRBD1	TGTGCCAGCAGCTTAGTCAGGGGGCTAGATCAGCCCCAGCATTTT	CASSLVRGLDQPQHF
TRBV2	few	TRBJ2-2	.	TGTGCCAGCAGTGTCTCGGGGTTCACCGGGGAGCTGTTTTTT	CASSVSGFTGELFF
TRBV7-9	.	TRBJ2-5	.	TGTGCCAGCAGCTCCCTAAACAGGGTTTACGAGACCCAGTACTTC	CASSSLNRVYETQYF
TRBV13	.	TRBJ2-2	.	TGTGCCAGCAGCAAATCAGGGACCGGGGAGCTGTTTTTT	CASSKSGTGELFF
TRBV9	.	TRBJ1-2	.	TGTGCCAGCAGCGTAGGGTCGGGTATCGCCTATGGCTACACCTTC	CASSVGSGIAYGYTF
TRBV13	.	TRBJ1-1	.	TGTGCCAGCAGCTCCCAAAGAGCTGAAGCTTTCTTT	CASSSQRAEAFF
TRBV3-1	many	TRBJ1-1	.	TGTGCCAGCAGCCAAGTCCCAGGGGTGAACACTGAAGCTTTCTTT	CASSQVPGVNTEAFF
TRBV20-1	many	TRBJ2-5	TRBD2	TGCAGTGCAATCGGACTAGCGGGAGTAGAGACCCAGTACTTC	CSAIGLAGVETQYF
TRBV4-1	.	TRBJ1-6	.	TGCGCCAGCAGCCAAGGGGCTGATCATTCACCCCTCCACTTT	CASSQGADHSPLHF
TRBV27	.	TRBJ2-6	.	TGTGCCAGCAGTCCACTTACACAATCACCCTCTGGGGCCAACGTCCTGACTTTC	CASSPLTQSPSGANVLTF
TRBV30	many	TRBJ2-7	.	TGTGCCTGGAGTGCTTCTAGGGGTCACGAGCAGTACTTC	CAWSASRGHEQYF
TRBV28	many	TRBJ1-1	.	TGTGCCAGCAGTTTTATCTCTGAAGCTTTCTTT	CASSFISEAFF
TRBV7-2	few	TRBJ1-5	.	TGTGCCAGCAGCCAAAAAGTCGATCAGCCCCAGCATTTT	CASSQKVDQPQHF
TRBV11-2	many	TRBJ2-5	TRBD2	TGTGCCAGCAGCTTATCGGGTAGCGGGGGGCCGGAGACCCAGTACTTC	CASSLSGSGGPETQYF
TRBV29-1	once	TRBJ2-1	TRBD2	TGCAGCGTGAAGGCCGCGGGGGTGTACAATGAGCAGTTCTTC	CSVKAAGVYNEQFF
TRBV6-1	.	TRBJ2-5	TRBD1	TGTGCCAGCAGCCATCGCCGGGGACAGACCGAGACCCAGTACTTC	CASSHRRGQTETQYF
TRBV4-2	few	TRBJ1-1	.	TGTGCCAGCAGCCAAGTACAGGGAATTGATGGCACTGAAGCTTTCTTT	CASSQVQGIDGTEAFF
TRBV6-5	many	TRBJ2-7	TRBD1	TGTGCCAGCAGTTACCGTGGACAGGGGCCATACGAGCAGTACTTC	CASSYRGQGPYEQYF
TRBV5-1	few	TRBJ1-5	.	TGCGCCAGCAGCCTGCAGGGTGGCGATCAGCCCCAGCATTTT	CASSLQGGDQPQHF
TRBV11-3	few	TRBJ2-1	.	TGTGCCAGCAGCTTAGTGTACAGGGATGAGCAGTTCTTC	CASSLVYRDEQFF
TRBV5-1	.	TRBJ1-6	.	TGCGCCAGCAAGGGGAGCTCCTATAATTCACCCCTCCACTTT	CASKGSSYNSPLHF
TRBV4-1	.	TRBJ2-7	.	TGCGCCAGCAGCCCTCGGAGGGACGGAATATACGAGCAGTACTTC	CASSPRRDGIYEQYF
TRBV19	once	TRBJ1-5	.	TGTGCCAGTATCGACCCACAAGCCAGCATGACTCAATATCCTAGCAATCAGCCCCAGCATTTT	CASIDPQASMTQYPSNQPQHF
TRBV5-5	.	TRBJ1-3	.	TGTGCCAGCAGCTTTAGTGCTCACTCTGGAAACACCATATATTTT	CASSFSAHSGNTIYF
TRBV19	.	TRBJ1-2	.	TGTGCCAGTAGTATTGACGTAGGGGACGACTATGGCTACACCTTC	CASSIDVGDDYGYTF
TRBV19	.	TRBJ1-6	TRBD1	TGTGCCAGTAGTAGCCGGGACAGGGGTATTAGGGATTCACCCCTCCACTTT	CASSSRDRGIRDSPLHF
TRBV12-3/TRBV12-4	.	TRBJ2-7	TRBD1	TGTGCCAGCAGTTTAGTCGGACAGGGGCGGCCCGAGCAGTACTTC	CASSLVGQGRPEQYF
TRBV3-1	few	TRBJ2-3	.	TGTGCCAGCAGCCAGGCAGATACGCAGTATTTT	CASSQADTQYF